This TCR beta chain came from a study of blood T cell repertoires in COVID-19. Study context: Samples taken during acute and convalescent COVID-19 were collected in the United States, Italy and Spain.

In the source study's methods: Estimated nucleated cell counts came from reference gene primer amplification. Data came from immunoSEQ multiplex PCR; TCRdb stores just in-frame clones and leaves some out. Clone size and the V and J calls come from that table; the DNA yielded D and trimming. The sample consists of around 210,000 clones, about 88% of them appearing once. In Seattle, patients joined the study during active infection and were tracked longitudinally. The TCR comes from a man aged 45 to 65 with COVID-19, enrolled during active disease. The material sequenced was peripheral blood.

For the CDR3, the DNA is TGTGCCAGCAGTCGAATGACAGGGAATAACTATGGCTACACCTTC. It is translated as CASSRMTGNNYGYTF. The chain links TRBV27 to TRBJ1-2; 7 nucleotides align to TRBD1. The CDR3 extends over 15 amino acids. The trim removed 5 bases at V and 1 base at J, leaving 7 bases unmatched. Per the germline V gene, CDR1 is MNHEY and CDR2 is SMNVEV (reference sequence).